The 3 T cell receptor beta chains below come from one sample, sequenced in a study of blood T cell repertoires in COVID-19. The method was immunoSEQ multiplex PCR; TCRdb's version includes in-frame clones alone and lacks a portion of them. The table lists roughly 190,000 clones, about 88% of them singletons. The sequenced material came from peripheral blood. The receptor source for this set is a human donor in a cohort sampled during active COVID-19.

The rearrangement joins TRBV4-3 to TRBJ2-5; possibly TRBD2 for D (5 bases). CDR3 size: 15 residues. The germline CDR1 and CDR2 sequences are LGHNA and YSLEER. Trimming stripped 0 bases from V and 5 bases from J, with 13 bases between. The CDR3 sequence: CASSQDGVRDETQYF. In DNA, the CDR3 is TGCGCCAGCAGCCAAGACGGGGTCCGGGATGAGACCCAGTACTTC.

The chain joins TRBV7-2 to TRBJ2-1; 9 bases line up with TRBD2. The J segment lost 8 bases and the V segment lost 5 bases, leaving 10 bases of the junction unmatched. CDR3 length equals 15 residues. Germline V gives CDR1 SGHTA, CDR2 FQGNSA. The CDR3: CASSQAGGKSDEQFF. The DNA of the CDR3 is TGTGCCAGCAGCCAGGCGGGGGGGAAAAGCGATGAGCAGTTCTTC.

The chain recombines TRBV3-1 (or the pseudogene TRBV3-2) with TRBJ2-1; 9 bases match TRBD2. The CDR3 is 17 amino acids. Germline assignment: CDR1 LGHDT and CDR2 YNNKEL (reference sequence). Trimming cost V 1 base and J 6 bases; bases outside gene matches: 10. CDR3 sequence: CASSQVLGGRAANEQFF. CDR3 nucleotides: TGTGCCAGCAGCCAAGTTTTGGGCGGGAGGGCCGCCAATGAGCAGTTCTTC.